Listed below are T cell receptor beta chains from one sample, sequenced in a study of neurological immune-mediated disorders. TCRdb re-derived calls from the 5' RACE reads in MiXCR, one entry per CDR3 protein. The repertoire consists of tens of thousands of distinct CDR3 sequences, with approximately 4% occurring once and the leading ten covering approximately 2.9%. Specimen: PBMCs. The receptors derive from a woman aged 45-60 years with multiple sclerosis. Each CDR3 is given with its conserved first and last residue. D genes are given only for firm matches. Part of the rows lack a size; the others show once, few, many or a class for expanded clones.

j_call: TRBJ2-1
clone_size: -
d_call: -
v_call: TRBV6-2/TRBV6-3
cdr3_aa: CDSSTPHNEQFF
cdr3_nt: TGTGACAGCAGCACCCCCCACAATGAGCAGTTCTTC

j_call: TRBJ1-1
clone_size: many
d_call: -
v_call: TRBV7-9
cdr3_aa: CASSLFQYPGRGTEAFF
cdr3_nt: TGTGCCAGCAGCTTGTTTCAATACCCAGGGAGGGGCACTGAAGCTTTCTTT

j_call: TRBJ1-5
clone_size: many
d_call: -
v_call: TRBV5-1
cdr3_aa: CASSLDGTANQPQHF
cdr3_nt: TGCGCCAGCAGCTTGGACGGAACAGCAAATCAGCCCCAGCATTTT

j_call: TRBJ1-2
clone_size: many
d_call: -
v_call: TRBV12-3/TRBV12-4
cdr3_aa: CASSKGRGSLGYTF
cdr3_nt: TGTGCCAGTTCGAAGGGTAGGGGGTCGCTTGGCTACACCTTC

j_call: TRBJ2-5
clone_size: many
d_call: -
v_call: TRBV5-1
cdr3_aa: CASSLAVSGSEETQYF
cdr3_nt: TGCGCCAGCAGCTTGGCCGTTTCGGGGTCTGAGGAGACCCAGTACTTC

j_call: TRBJ2-2
clone_size: many
d_call: -
v_call: TRBV5-6
cdr3_aa: CASRGPYTGELFF
cdr3_nt: TGTGCCAGCAGAGGCCCATACACCGGGGAGCTGTTTTTT

j_call: TRBJ2-1
clone_size: many
d_call: TRBD2
v_call: TRBV20-1
cdr3_aa: CSARLVLAGLNSYNEQFF
cdr3_nt: TGCAGTGCTAGATTAGTACTAGCGGGCCTGAACTCCTACAATGAGCAGTTCTTC

j_call: TRBJ2-7
clone_size: many
d_call: -
v_call: TRBV6-2/TRBV6-3
cdr3_aa: CASSYSGHEQYF
cdr3_nt: TGTGCCAGCAGTTACTCGGGCCACGAGCAGTACTTC

j_call: TRBJ2-2
clone_size: many
d_call: TRBD2
v_call: TRBV6-5
cdr3_aa: CASNFGGANTGELFF
cdr3_nt: TGTGCCAGCAACTTTGGGGGGGCGAACACCGGGGAGCTGTTTTTT

j_call: TRBJ2-3
clone_size: many
d_call: TRBD1
v_call: TRBV9
cdr3_aa: CASSLQGGWVGTDTQYF
cdr3_nt: TGTGCCAGCAGCTTACAGGGGGGATGGGTGGGCACAGATACGCAGTATTTT

j_call: TRBJ1-1
clone_size: many
d_call: -
v_call: TRBV7-3
cdr3_aa: CASSFSGANTEAFF
cdr3_nt: TGTGCCAGCAGCTTTTCCGGGGCGAACACTGAAGCTTTCTTT

j_call: TRBJ2-2
clone_size: many
d_call: -
v_call: TRBV10-1
cdr3_aa: CASSASRFQGTGELFF
cdr3_nt: TGCGCCAGCAGTGCCTCACGGTTTCAGGGCACCGGGGAGCTGTTTTTT

j_call: TRBJ1-2
clone_size: many
d_call: -
v_call: TRBV6-6
cdr3_aa: CASGLYTF
cdr3_nt: TGTGCCAGCGGACTCTACACCTTC

j_call: TRBJ2-3
clone_size: many
d_call: -
v_call: TRBV29-1
cdr3_aa: CSVGSRRGFTDTQYF
cdr3_nt: TGCAGCGTTGGTAGTCGGCGAGGGTTCACAGATACGCAGTATTTT

j_call: TRBJ2-3
clone_size: many
d_call: TRBD2
v_call: TRBV20-1
cdr3_aa: CSARGLAGVLATDTQYF
cdr3_nt: TGCAGTGCTAGAGGACTAGCGGGGGTTCTCGCGACAGATACGCAGTATTTT

j_call: TRBJ2-3
clone_size: many
d_call: TRBD2
v_call: TRBV5-1
cdr3_aa: CASSPDSGGAADTQYF
cdr3_nt: TGCGCCAGCAGCCCAGATAGCGGGGGGGCCGCAGATACGCAGTATTTT

j_call: TRBJ2-3
clone_size: many
d_call: -
v_call: TRBV6-2/TRBV6-3
cdr3_aa: CATYYRPGNTQYF
cdr3_nt: TGTGCCACCTACTACCGCCCCGGGAATACGCAGTATTTT

j_call: TRBJ2-7
clone_size: many
d_call: TRBD2
v_call: TRBV20-1
cdr3_aa: CSASPLAGQTYEQYF
cdr3_nt: TGCAGTGCCTCACCTCTAGCGGGGCAAACCTACGAGCAGTACTTC

j_call: TRBJ1-1
clone_size: many
d_call: -
v_call: TRBV21-1
cdr3_aa: CASSSPSANTEAFF
cdr3_nt: TGTGCCAGCAGCAGTCCTTCCGCTAACACTGAAGCTTTCTTT

j_call: TRBJ2-1
clone_size: many
d_call: TRBD2
v_call: TRBV7-2
cdr3_aa: CASSLVVLAGGNNEQFF
cdr3_nt: TGTGCCAGCAGCTTAGTAGTTCTAGCGGGGGGGAACAATGAGCAGTTCTTC

j_call: TRBJ2-2
clone_size: many
d_call: -
v_call: TRBV7-9
cdr3_aa: CASSFGGGELFF
cdr3_nt: TGTGCCAGCAGCTTCGGTGGCGGGGAGCTGTTTTTT

j_call: TRBJ2-1
clone_size: many
d_call: TRBD2
v_call: TRBV6-5
cdr3_aa: CASTQSGGGSSEQFF
cdr3_nt: TGTGCCAGCACCCAAAGCGGGGGGGGAAGTAGTGAGCAGTTCTTC

j_call: TRBJ2-1
clone_size: many
d_call: -
v_call: TRBV20-1
cdr3_aa: CSARDPQRSSYNEQFF
cdr3_nt: TGCAGTGCTAGAGATCCGCAGAGGAGCTCCTACAATGAGCAGTTCTTC

j_call: TRBJ2-2
clone_size: many
d_call: -
v_call: TRBV12-3/TRBV12-4
cdr3_aa: CASSLSSAMNTGELFF
cdr3_nt: TGTGCCAGCAGTTTAAGTTCCGCTATGAACACCGGGGAGCTGTTTTTT

j_call: TRBJ2-5
clone_size: many
d_call: TRBD1
v_call: TRBV12-3/TRBV12-4
cdr3_aa: CASSLQGVQETQYF
cdr3_nt: TGTGCCAGCAGTTTACAGGGGGTACAAGAGACCCAGTACTTC

j_call: TRBJ2-7
clone_size: few
d_call: -
v_call: TRBV12-3/TRBV12-4
cdr3_aa: CASSFDGAAPTYEQYF
cdr3_nt: TGTGCCAGCAGTTTTGATGGGGCCGCGCCTACCTACGAGCAGTACTTC

j_call: TRBJ1-2
clone_size: many
d_call: TRBD1
v_call: TRBV12-3/TRBV12-4
cdr3_aa: CASSLNRGLGGYTF
cdr3_nt: TGTGCCAGCAGTTTAAACAGGGGGCTGGGTGGCTACACCTTC

j_call: TRBJ1-2
clone_size: many
d_call: -
v_call: TRBV28
cdr3_aa: CASSSSPRTGYTF
cdr3_nt: TGTGCCAGCAGTTCCTCCCCCCGAACGGGCTACACCTTC

j_call: TRBJ2-7
clone_size: many
d_call: TRBD2
v_call: TRBV18
cdr3_aa: CASSPPFSRGISYEQYF
cdr3_nt: TGTGCCAGCTCACCACCGTTTTCGCGGGGGATCTCCTACGAGCAGTACTTC

j_call: TRBJ2-1
clone_size: many
d_call: TRBD2
v_call: TRBV20-1
cdr3_aa: CSARGGPGTSGVDEQFF
cdr3_nt: TGCAGTGCTAGAGGAGGGCCCGGGACTAGCGGGGTCGATGAGCAGTTCTTC